This is a list of T cell receptor beta chains from one sample in a study of siplizumab effects on memory and regulatory T cells. TCRdb's table, derived via immunoSEQ multiplex PCR, lists solely in-frame clones and lacks some. This table has some 97,000 clones, about 92% appearing once. The specimen was Tregs sorted from blood. All receptors derive from a human donor in good health. Each CDR3 is given with its conserved first and last residue. The D gene is left open where the match is weak. Not every row has a clone size; where given, it reads once, few, many or a size class.

>NA|TRBV28|TRBJ1-1|NA
TGTGCCAGCAGTTTACCCGGACAGCTCTTTATGAACACTTTAGAAGCTTTCTTT
CASSLPGQLFMNTLEAFF
>NA|TRBV21-1|TRBJ2-5|NA
TGTGCCAGCAGCAAATCCCGTGAAGAGACCCAGTACTTC
CASSKSREETQYF
>NA|TRBV28|TRBJ2-1|TRBD2
TGTGCCAGCAGTGCCCCGGGGAGCGGGAGCTCCTACAATGAGCAGTTCTTC
CASSAPGSGSSYNEQFF
>NA|TRBV28|TRBJ2-3|TRBD1
TGTGCCAGCAGTTTGGGACAGGGAACCCCAAAAGGAGATACGCAGTATTTT
CASSLGQGTPKGDTQYF
>NA|TRBV7-6|TRBJ1-1|NA
TGTGCCAGCAGCTTAGGTCGTCAGAACACTGAAGCTTTCTTT
CASSLGRQNTEAFF
>few|TRBV10-3|TRBJ2-7|NA
TGTGCCACCAGTCCGGTTGGAGTGCGGGATGGTAGTAAGCAGTACTTC
CATSPVGVRDGSKQYF
>once|TRBV7-2|TRBJ2-7|NA
TGTGCCAGCAGCTTAGGACTCATGAGCTCCTACGAGCAGTACTTC
CASSLGLMSSYEQYF
>NA|TRBV18|TRBJ2-3|NA
TGTGCCAGCTCACCACTGGGCAGTCCAGATACGCAGTATTTT
CASSPLGSPDTQYF
>once|TRBV29-1|TRBJ2-6|TRBD1
TGCAGCGCGGCAGGGGGTATAGGGAGCTCTGGGGCCAACGTCCTGACTTTC
CSAAGGIGSSGANVLTF
>NA|TRBV4-1|TRBJ2-3|TRBD2
TGCGCCGTCCTTACCGGGACTAGAAAGGTATTT
CAVLTGTRKVF
>NA|TRBV7-8|TRBJ1-1|NA
TGTGCCAGCAGCTTAGAATGGGGAACGGGCACTGAAGCTTTCTTT
CASSLEWGTGTEAFF
>NA|TRBV5-4|TRBJ2-3|TRBD2
TGTGCCAGCAGCTTGGGATGGAGCGGGAGGGATACGCAGTATTTT
CASSLGWSGRDTQYF
>NA|TRBV7-8|TRBJ2-1|TRBD1
TGTGCCAGCAGCGGTAGGACAGGGCCCTACAATGAGCAGTTCTTC
CASSGRTGPYNEQFF
>NA|TRBV10-3|TRBJ2-7|NA
TGTGCCATCAGTGAGTCGAGGGTTTACGAGCAGTACTTC
CAISESRVYEQYF
>NA|TRBV5-1|TRBJ2-5|TRBD2
TGCGCCAGCAGCTTGAGCCCTAGCGGGATTGTATCGCAGTACTTC
CASSLSPSGIVSQYF
>NA|TRBV28|TRBJ1-1|TRBD1
TGTGCCAGCAGTAGACAGGGGATAGATGAAGCTTTCTTT
CASSRQGIDEAFF
>NA|TRBV19|TRBJ2-3|NA
TGTGCCAGTAGGTCTCGGAGGGACCCGACAGATACGCAGTATTTT
CASRSRRDPTDTQYF
>NA|TRBV19|TRBJ2-1|NA
TGTGCCAGTAGTAGGGCGAGGGGGAATGAGCAGTTCTTC
CASSRARGNEQFF
>NA|TRBV27|TRBJ2-3|TRBD2
TGTGCCAGCAGTTCCCAGCGGGAGTTTGCGCACACAGATACGCAGTATTTT
CASSSQREFAHTDTQYF
>NA|TRBV15|TRBJ1-2|NA
TGTGCCACCAGCAACAGATTGCGAGGGGACTCTTATGGCTACACCTTC
CATSNRLRGDSYGYTF
>NA|TRBV9|TRBJ2-3|NA
TGTGCCAGCAGCCCCGGTACATTGGGCCCAGATACGCAGTATTTT
CASSPGTLGPDTQYF
>few|TRBV29-1|TRBJ1-1|TRBD1
TGCAGCGTTGGACCCGGGACAGTGAACACTGAAGCTTTCTTT
CSVGPGTVNTEAFF
>NA|TRBV19|TRBJ2-1|TRBD2
TGTGCCAGTAGACCAAGGGCTGGGACTAGAAGGCTCAATGAGCAGTTCTTC
CASRPRAGTRRLNEQFF
>NA|TRBV18|TRBJ1-3|NA
TGTGCCAGCTCACCTAACATGGTTCCAAACCGAAAAGTCTCTGGAAACACCATATATTTT
CASSPNMVPNRKVSGNTIYF
>NA|TRBV28|TRBJ1-5|NA
TGTGCCAGCAGTTTGTCAGGACCTCTAATGGGCAATCAGCCCCAGCATTTT
CASSLSGPLMGNQPQHF
>NA|TRBV28|TRBJ1-2|TRBD1
TGTGCCAGCGAGGGGGCCCGGGGGTTTGGCTACACCTTC
CASEGARGFGYTF
>NA|TRBV19|TRBJ2-1|TRBD2
TGTGCCAGTAGGGGACTCGGACTAGCGGGATGGTCCTACAATGAGCAGTTCTTC
CASRGLGLAGWSYNEQFF